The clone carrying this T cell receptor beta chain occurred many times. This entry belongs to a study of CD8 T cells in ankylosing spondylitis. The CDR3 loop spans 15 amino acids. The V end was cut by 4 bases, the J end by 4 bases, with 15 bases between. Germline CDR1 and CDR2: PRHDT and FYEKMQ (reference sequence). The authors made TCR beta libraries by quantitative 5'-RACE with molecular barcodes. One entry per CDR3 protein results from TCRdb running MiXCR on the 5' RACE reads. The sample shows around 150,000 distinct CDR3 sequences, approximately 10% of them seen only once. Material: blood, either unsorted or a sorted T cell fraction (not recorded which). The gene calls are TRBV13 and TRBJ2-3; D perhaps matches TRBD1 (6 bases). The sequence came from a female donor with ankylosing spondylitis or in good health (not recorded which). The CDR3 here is CASSSSDRWADTQYF. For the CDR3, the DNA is TGTGCCAGCAGCTCAAGCGACAGGTGGGCAGATACGCAGTATTTT.